Below are 15 T cell receptor beta chains sequenced from a single sample in a study of cytomegalovirus exposure and HLA in healthy donors (dated by TCRdb to about 2017). The library was made by the immunoSEQ multiplex PCR assay. For the multiplex PCR, a mixture combining 60 forward primers for TCR Vbeta segments and 13 reverse primers for TCR Jbeta segments was used. This immuneACCESS table, as held by TCRdb, lists in-frame sequences with V and J called but not all clones. Of the missing ones, under half trace to an unresolved V gene in checked studies; the others have no known cause. For this sample the table gives around 80,000 clones, of which 62% were detected only once. The leading ten clones occupy roughly 4.5% of the sample. Sequencing used PBMCs. These receptors came from a male donor in good health and CMV-seropositive.

The genes are TRBV15 and TRBJ2-1; D gene uncertain. Trimming took 0 bases from V and 4 from J, leaving 16 bases between them. The CDR3 sequence is 17 residues long. Germline CDR1 and CDR2: LNHNV and YYDKDF (reference sequence). CDR3 DNA: TGTGCCACCAGCAGAGATATAACAGTTGCGACATACAATGAGCAGTTCTTC. Translation: CATSRDITVATYNEQFF. The full variable domain, its missing parts supplied by reference TRBV15 and TRBJ2-1, is DAMVIQNPRYQVTQFGKPVTLSCSQTLNHNVMYWYQQKSSQAPKLLFHYYDKDFNNEADTPDNFQSRRPNTSFCFLDIRSPGLGDTAMYLCATSRDITVATYNEQFFGPGTRLTVL.

This clone was seen a handful of times. V gene TRBV28 combines with J gene TRBJ1-5, with D unclear. The V end was cut by 5 bases, the J end by 11 bases, with 13 bases between. Germline CDR1 reads MDHEN; CDR2 reads SYDVKM. The CDR3 totals 12 residues. The CDR3 DNA reads as TGTGCCAGCAGTCTACAGCCGATGGCCCAGCATTTT. Translating it yields CASSLQPMAQHF.

This clone was seen a single time. The V gene is TRBV7-3, the J gene TRBJ1-6; 7 nucleotides align to TRBD1. The CDR3 is 15 residues long. With 5 bases clipped from V and 4 bases from J, the junction kept 5 bases outside the gene matches. The germline CDR1 and CDR2 sequences are SGHTA and FQGTGA. The CDR3 DNA follows: TGTGCCAGCAGCCGGGACAGCTCTTATAATTCACCCCTCCACTTT. Translation: CASSRDSSYNSPLHF.

The V and J genes are TRBV7-8 and TRBJ2-5, with D maybe TRBD1 (5 bases). Per the germline V gene, CDR1 is SGHVS and CDR2 is FQNEAQ. V was trimmed by 5 bases and J by 5 bases, leaving 18 bases between them. This CDR3 region has 15 residues. The CDR3 region has the DNA TGTGCCAGCAGCCCACCCATGGGGCCAGCGGAGACCCAGTACTTC. It translates to CASSPPMGPAETQYF. Combining the CDR3 with reference TRBV7-8 and TRBJ2-5 gives the whole variable domain GAGVSQSPRYKVAKRGQDVALRCDPISGHVSLFWYQQALGQGPEFLTYFQNEAQLDKSGLPSDRFFAERPEGSVSTLKIQRTQQEDSAVYLCASSPPMGPAETQYFGPGTRLLVL.

This clone was counted only a few times. The V gene is TRBV18, the J gene TRBJ2-7, with 16 bases that match TRBD2. The CDR3 extends over 16 amino acids. CDR1 and CDR2 (germline): KGHSH, LQKENI. V lost 3 bases to trimming and J lost 6 bases; unmatched junction nucleotides: 5. CDR3: CASSPGLAGGPGEQYF. CDR3 nucleotide sequence: TGTGCCAGCTCACCGGGACTAGCGGGAGGGCCCGGCGAGCAGTACTTC. Variable domain in full (rest from reference TRBV18 and TRBJ2-7): NAGVMQNPRHLVRRRGQEARLRCSPMKGHSHVYWYRQLPEEGLKFMVYLQKENIIDESGMPKERFSAEFPKEGPSILRIQQVVRGDSAAYFCASSPGLAGGPGEQYFGPGTRLTVT.

This clone turned up a few times. The CDR3 does not close with the conserved phenylalanine or tryptophan, likely indicating a read error. The limits of the CDR3 on the DNA are not certain, so only TCRdb's listed CDR3 is given. The rearrangement uses TRBV6-1 and TRBJ1-6; TRBD1 was called by the table and not checked on the DNA. The CDR3 spans 12 amino acids, including both terminal residues. Germline lookup yields CDR1 MNHNS and CDR2 SASEGT. The chain's CDR3 is CASTQWGQGRVE.

The chain couples TRBV6-1 to TRBJ1-2; 8 bases map to TRBD1. V gave up 6 bases and J gave up 4 bases; unmatched junction bases: 4. CDR1 is MNHNS and CDR2 is SASEGT in the germline V gene. The length of the CDR3 is 13 residues. This CDR3 reads CASSWGQAYGYTF. The CDR3 coding sequence is TGTGCCAGCAGCTGGGGACAGGCCTATGGCTACACCTTC.

This sequence joins TRBV7-3 and TRBJ2-3, with D maybe TRBD2 (5 bases). V lost 5 bases and J 0 bases, leaving 15 bases between the germline ends. This CDR3 contains 16 residues. CDR1 and CDR2 (germline): SGHTA, FQGTGA. CDR3 protein: CASSPSRAASTDTQYF. CDR3 nucleotide sequence: TGTGCCAGCAGCCCCTCGAGGGCGGCCAGCACAGATACGCAGTATTTT.

The chain recombines TRBV10-3 with TRBJ1-1; 9 bases are shared with TRBD1. V lost 6 bases, J lost 1 base, and 9 bases stayed unmatched. The CDR3 covers 16 residues. Germline-derived CDR1 and CDR2 are ENHRY and SYGVKD. CDR3 residues: CAISPGQGVRNTEAFF. CDR3 nucleotide sequence: TGTGCCATCAGCCCGGGACAGGGCGTAAGGAACACTGAAGCTTTCTTT.

The CDR3 protein is CASSLGASGKVGQFF. DNA of the CDR3: TGTGCCAGCAGTTTGGGGGCTAGCGGGAAGGTAGGGCAGTTCTTC. The rearrangement joins TRBV27 to TRBJ2-1; 9 nucleotides line up with TRBD2. There are 15 residues in the CDR3. V shed 3 bases and J 12 bases; nucleotides not matched to a gene: 12. Looked up from germline, CDR1 is MNHEY and CDR2 is SMNVEV (reference sequence).

The gene calls are TRBV5-4 and TRBJ2-7; tentatively, D is TRBD1 (5 bases). Per germline, CDR1 SGHNT and CDR2 YYREEE (reference sequence). The CDR3 spans 14 residues. Trimming took off 4 bases at V and 2 bases at J, with 13 bases between the two ends. CDR3 nucleotide sequence: TGTGCCAGCAGCATAGACAGCAGGGCCTACGAGCAGTACTTC. It yields the protein CASSIDSRAYEQYF.

The J gene is TRBJ2-7, the V gene TRBV28, with 9 bases that match TRBD1. With 3 bases clipped from V and 2 bases from J, the junction kept 5 bases outside the gene matches. CDR3 length: 15 residues. CDR1 is MDHEN, CDR2 SYDVKM, per germline. CDR3 sequence (DNA): TGTGCCAGCAGTTTTGACAGGGGGGCTCCCTACGAGCAGTACTTC. Translating it yields CASSFDRGAPYEQYF.

The chain joins TRBV14 to TRBJ2-2; TRBD1 might be the D (6 bases). V was cut by 0 bases and J by 8 bases, with 10 bases left in between. The germline V gene has CDR1 SGHDN and CDR2 FVKESK. The CDR3 extends over 14 amino acids. CDR3 sequence reads: CASSQDIGTGELFF. CDR3 in DNA: TGTGCCAGCAGCCAAGATATAGGGACAGGGGAGCTGTTTTTT.

The rearrangement joins TRBV5-8 to TRBJ1-5; a weak D match, TRBD1 (6 bases). CDR3 length: 17 amino acids. The V end was cut by 4 bases, the J end by 7 bases, with 24 bases between. The germline gives CDR1 SGHTS, CDR2 YDEGEE. CDR3 nucleotides: TGTGCCAGCAGCCCTTTTTCTAACAGGGTCTCGTTACAGCCCCAGCATTTT. Amino acids: CASSPFSNRVSLQPQHF.

The chain combines TRBV28 with TRBJ2-6; D uncertain. CDR1 is MDHEN and CDR2 is SYDVKM in the germline V gene. The CDR3 length is 17 residues. Trimming took 1 base from V and 0 from J, leaving 10 bases between them. The CDR3 is CASSLSGLGSGANVLTF. For the CDR3, the DNA is TGTGCCAGCAGTTTATCTGGGCTGGGCTCTGGGGCCAACGTCCTGACTTTC.